The clone carrying this T cell receptor (beta chain) has only a few counts. The antigen remains undetermined. This specimen comes from a study of blood T cells in healthy people across ages. Extraction of total RNA produced a minimum of 5 micrograms from each sample. PCR was performed a second time for roughly 7 to 11 cycles using a sample-barcoded 5' primer and a J-beta primer mix. From the 5' RACE reads, TCRdb called clonotypes with MiXCR, one entry per CDR3 protein. The table lists about 780,000 distinct CDR3 sequences, about half of them singletons, with over 15% in the top ten. Study findings and constraints: Compared with aged donors, long-lived donors showed fewer expanded clones, suggesting selection. Estimates drawn from one million T cells were deemed to understate diversity. CMV status of donors was not determined, possibly confounding expanded clonotype changes.

V shed 3 bases and J shed 6 bases, with 6 bases lying between them. This CDR3 is 11 amino acids long. The germline CDR1 and CDR2 sequences are DFQATT and SNEGSKA (reference sequence). Sample: blood. The rearrangement joins TRBV20-1 to TRBJ2-1; possible D gene TRBD1, 5 bases. This sequence originates from an elderly man in good health. This CDR3 reads CSASRVNEQFF. CDR3 DNA sequence: TGCAGTGCTAGCAGGGTCAATGAGCAGTTCTTC.